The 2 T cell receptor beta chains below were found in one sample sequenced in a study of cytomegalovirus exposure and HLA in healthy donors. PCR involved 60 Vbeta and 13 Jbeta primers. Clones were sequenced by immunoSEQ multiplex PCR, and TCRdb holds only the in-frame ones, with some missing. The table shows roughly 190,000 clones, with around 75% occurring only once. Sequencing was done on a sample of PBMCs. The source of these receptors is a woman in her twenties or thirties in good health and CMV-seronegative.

In nucleotides, the CDR3 is TGTGCCAGCAGCCTACGACAGTTTAACACTGAAGCTTTCTTT. It encodes CASSLRQFNTEAFF. This chain connects TRBV14 to TRBJ1-1; a possible D gene is TRBD1 (5 bases). Germline V CDR1 and CDR2: SGHDN, FVKESK. The CDR3 has 14 residues. The germline V and J ends were trimmed by 4 bases and 2 bases, with 11 bases remaining between them.

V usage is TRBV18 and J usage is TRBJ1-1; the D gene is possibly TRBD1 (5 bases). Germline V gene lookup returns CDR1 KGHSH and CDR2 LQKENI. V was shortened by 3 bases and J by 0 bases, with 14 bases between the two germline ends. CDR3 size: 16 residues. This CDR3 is CASSPSGRFMNTEAFF. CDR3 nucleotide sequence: TGTGCCAGCTCACCGTCAGGGCGTTTCATGAACACTGAAGCTTTCTTT.